There are a few counts of the clone carrying this TCR beta chain. The sample comes from a study of CD8 T cells in Susac syndrome. This CDR3 is 13 amino acids long. The trim removed 3 bases at V and 3 bases at J, leaving 2 bases unmatched. Germline V gives CDR1 MNHEY, CDR2 SMNVEV (reference sequence). The RNA input was about 0.5 to 1 ug, and it was reverse transcribed with random hexamers. In TCRdb, the immunoSEQ multiplex PCR reads were re-called with MiXCR into one record per CDR3 protein. The sample shows under 200,000 distinct CDR3 sequences, about 95% of them seen only once. The V and J genes are TRBV27 and TRBJ2-7; 7 bases match TRBD1. What was sequenced was CD8+ T cells from PBMCs. The sequence derives from a human donor with multiple sclerosis. CDR3 DNA: TGTGCCAGCAGTTTGACAGGGAACTACGAGCAGTACTTC. It is translated as CASSLTGNYEQYF.